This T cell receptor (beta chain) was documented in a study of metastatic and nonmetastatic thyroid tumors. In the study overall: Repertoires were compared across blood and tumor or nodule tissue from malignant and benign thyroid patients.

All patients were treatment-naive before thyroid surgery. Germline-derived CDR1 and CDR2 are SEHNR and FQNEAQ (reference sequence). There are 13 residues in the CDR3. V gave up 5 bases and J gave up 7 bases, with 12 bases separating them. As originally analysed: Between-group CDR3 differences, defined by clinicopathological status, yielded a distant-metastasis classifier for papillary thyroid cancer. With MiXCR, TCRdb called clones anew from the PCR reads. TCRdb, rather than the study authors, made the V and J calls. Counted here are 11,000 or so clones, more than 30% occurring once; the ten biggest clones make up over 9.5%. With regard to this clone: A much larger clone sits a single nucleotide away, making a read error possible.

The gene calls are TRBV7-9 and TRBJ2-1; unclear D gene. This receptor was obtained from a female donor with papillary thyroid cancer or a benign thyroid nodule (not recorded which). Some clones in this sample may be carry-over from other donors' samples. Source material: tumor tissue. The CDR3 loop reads CASSQRYLNEQFF. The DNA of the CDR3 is TGTGCCAGCAGCCAAAGGTACTTGAATGAGCAGTTCTTC.